The 4 T cell receptor beta chains below all came from one sample that was sequenced in a study of blood T cell repertoires in COVID-19. The protocol was immunoSEQ multiplex PCR, while the TCRdb copy is restricted to in-frame clones and leaves out a portion. The sample records hundreds of thousands of clones, over 75% being singletons. Sequencing input: peripheral blood. These receptors were obtained from a woman aged 40-49 years who had recovered from COVID-19.

V gene TRBV5-6 combines with J gene TRBJ2-7, with 7 bases aligning to TRBD2. Germline V gene data show CDR1 as SGHDT and CDR2 as YYEEEE. V shed 2 bases, J shed 3 bases, and the junction held 5 bases outside the gene matches. The CDR3 has 14 residues. CDR3 region: CASSLDPGGYEQYF. DNA for the CDR3: TGTGCCAGCAGCTTAGACCCGGGAGGCTACGAGCAGTACTTC. Drawing the rest from reference TRBV5-6 and TRBJ2-7, the complete variable domain is DAGVTQSPTHLIKTRGQQVTLRCSPKSGHDTVSWYQQALGQGPQFIFQYYEEEERQRGNFPDRFSGHQFPNYSSELNVNALLLGDSALYLCASSLDPGGYEQYFGPGTRLTVT.

Written as DNA, the CDR3 is TGTGCCAGTAGTCTTAGTGGGACAGGGGCCGCGGGAGGCTATGGCTACACCTTC. Translating gives CASSLSGTGAAGGYGYTF. The rearrangement joins TRBV19 to TRBJ1-2; TRBD1 agrees at 10 bases. CDR1 is LNHDA, CDR2 SQIVND, per germline (reference sequence). The V and J ends lost 5 bases and 4 bases, in that order; junction bases with no gene match: 16. The CDR3 is 18 amino acids.

The chain recombines TRBV9 with TRBJ2-5; D perhaps matches TRBD2 (6 bases). The germline V gene has CDR1 SGDLS and CDR2 YYNGEE. This CDR3 spans 13 amino acids. Trimming cost V 4 bases and J 9 bases, with 16 bases left between them. The CDR3: CASSPAGGLSQYF. For the CDR3, the DNA is TGTGCCAGCAGCCCCGCAGGAGGGTTGTCCCAGTACTTC.

The chain employs TRBV29-1 and TRBJ1-1; 9 nucleotides agree with TRBD1. J gave up 4 bases and V 4 bases, and 4 bases lay outside the gene matches. CDR3 length: 13 amino acids. Germline lookup yields CDR1 SQVTM and CDR2 ANQGSEA. The CDR3 DNA follows: TGCAGCGTTGCGGACAGGGGTTTCACTGAAGCTTTCTTT. Translated, it gives CSVADRGFTEAFF.